Detailed here is one T cell receptor (beta chain). The data were produced by immunoSEQ multiplex PCR, yet TCRdb's version contains in-frame clones alone and is incomplete. The repertoire includes over 150,000 clones, about 87% of them detected once, and 0.55% to 0.6% sits in the top ten. The germline CDR1 and CDR2 sequences are LNHNV and YYDKDF (reference sequence). The CDR3 length is 18 residues. Trimming cost V 5 bases and J 6 bases; bases outside gene matches: 15. The data were obtained in a study of blood T cell repertoires in COVID-19. The genes are TRBV15 and TRBJ1-6, with 8 bases fitting TRBD1. The sequence was obtained from a man in his 60s with COVID-19, enrolled during active disease. Sequencing was performed on peripheral blood. The CDR3 DNA reads as TGTGCCACCAGCGGTCCGAAAACCAGGGGGCCGGGTAATTCACCCCTCCACTTT. It codes for CATSGPKTRGPGNSPLHF.